The rows below give T cell receptor beta chains drawn from one sample of a study of blood T cells in healthy people across ages. TCRdb analysed the 5' RACE reads with MiXCR anew, one entry per CDR3 protein. The repertoire consists of roughly 1.4 million distinct CDR3 sequences, with approximately 59% occurring once and the leading ten covering over 5.5%. The sequenced sample consisted of blood. The source of these receptors is a man aged 18-30 years in good health. CDR3s include the opening cysteine and the closing phenylalanine or tryptophan. A D gene is named only where the DNA matches it firmly. Only part of the rows carry a size: once, few, many, or a class if the clone is expanded.

D gene	V gene	clone size	J gene	CDR3 protein	CDR3 DNA
-	TRBV25-1	-	TRBJ2-2	CASSEERVGTGELYF	TGTGCCAGCAGTGAGGAGAGGGTGGGCACCGGGGAGCTGTATTTT
-	TRBV15	once	TRBJ1-1	CATSHELGTEAFF	TGTGCCACCAGCCATGAGTTGGGCACTGAAGCTTTCTTT
-	TRBV3-1	-	TRBJ2-1	CASSRVQLNEQFF	TGTGCCAGCAGCCGAGTCCAGCTCAATGAGCAGTTCTTC
-	TRBV6-2/TRBV6-3	-	TRBJ2-1	CASGQAGGEQFF	TGTGCCAGCGGGCAGGCCGGGGGTGAGCAGTTCTTC
-	TRBV20-1	-	TRBJ2-7	CSARGLDSTYEQYF	TGCAGTGCTAGAGGACTTGACTCCACCTACGAGCAGTACTTC
TRBD1	TRBV20-1	-	TRBJ2-4	CSALTGVENIQYF	TGCAGTGCTCTGACAGGGGTGGAAAACATTCAGTACTTC
TRBD2	TRBV11-2	few	TRBJ2-7	CASSLDALAGARGSYEQYF	TGTGCCAGCAGCTTAGATGCGCTAGCGGGGGCACGAGGCTCCTACGAGCAGTACTTC
TRBD1	TRBV4-1	-	TRBJ2-5	CASSQGQGKETQYF	TGCGCCAGCAGCCAAGGACAGGGGAAAGAGACCCAGTACTTC
-	TRBV7-9	few	TRBJ1-5	CASSLRGAQPQHF	TGTGCCAGCAGCTTACGGGGGGCACAGCCCCAGCATTTT
-	TRBV6-2/TRBV6-3	few	TRBJ2-5	CASSYSFLLGETQYF	TGTGCCAGCAGTTACTCGTTCTTACTTGGAGAGACCCAGTACTTC
TRBD2	TRBV20-1	-	TRBJ2-5	CSALLAGVYYFGETQYF	TGCAGTGCCTTACTAGCGGGGGTTTACTATTTCGGGGAGACCCAGTACTTC
-	TRBV29-1	-	TRBJ2-3	CSVGQDIDTDTQYF	TGCAGCGTTGGTCAGGACATAGACACAGATACGCAGTATTTT
-	TRBV5-6	-	TRBJ2-1	CASSLDKNEQFF	TGTGCCAGCAGCTTAGATAAAAATGAGCAGTTCTTC
TRBD1	TRBV5-5	-	TRBJ2-1	CASSPGTATYNEQFF	TGTGCCAGCAGCCCTGGGACAGCAACCTACAATGAGCAGTTCTTC
TRBD2	TRBV29-1	few	TRBJ2-7	CSVEDGLAGSEQYF	TGCAGCGTTGAAGATGGACTAGCGGGAAGCGAGCAGTACTTC
TRBD1	TRBV5-1	-	TRBJ2-5	CASSYSSTGISYNEQYF	TGCGCCAGCAGCTATTCCTCGACAGGGATCTCCTACAATGAGCAGTACTTC
-	TRBV7-9	-	TRBJ1-5	CASSSSGGHPEQPQHF	TGTGCCAGCAGCTCTAGCGGGGGACACCCGGAACAGCCCCAGCATTTT
-	TRBV20-1	-	TRBJ2-2	CSARDEGHDTGELFF	TGCAGTGCTAGAGATGAGGGACACGACACCGGGGAGCTGTTTTTT
-	TRBV6-5	-	TRBJ1-5	CASSQNTGPTNQPQHF	TGTGCCAGCAGCCAAAATACAGGACCGACTAATCAGCCCCAGCATTTT
-	TRBV12-3/TRBV12-4	-	TRBJ2-5	CASSLGQDALRQETQYF	TGTGCCAGCAGTTTAGGACAGGACGCCCTGAGGCAAGAGACCCAGTACTTC
-	TRBV6-6	few	TRBJ2-3	CASSPRDGPSTDTQYF	TGTGCCAGCAGCCCAAGGGACGGTCCCTCCACAGATACGCAGTATTTT
TRBD2	TRBV6-4	-	TRBJ2-1	CASSDPASGRGNEQFF	TGTGCCAGCAGTGACCCGGCGAGCGGGAGGGGCAATGAGCAGTTCTTC
-	TRBV20-1	-	TRBJ2-5	CSARVGRGSSYNEQYF	TGCAGTGCTAGAGTGGGGCGGGGTAGCTCCTACAATGAGCAGTACTTC
-	TRBV5-1	-	TRBJ2-7	CASSLVPTGAYEQYF	TGCGCCAGCAGCTTGGTGCCGACAGGAGCCTACGAGCAGTACTTC
-	TRBV10-1	-	TRBJ2-1	CASSESGGSRRVEQFF	TGCGCCAGCAGTGAATCGGGTGGGAGTAGGCGTGTTGAGCAGTTCTTC
-	TRBV29-1	few	TRBJ2-7	CSVGAGVAYEQYF	TGCAGCGTTGGAGCTGGGGTAGCCTACGAGCAGTACTTC
-	TRBV27	-	TRBJ2-1	CASSSPLLARSYNEQFF	TGTGCCAGCAGTTCCCCCCTTTTAGCGCGCTCCTACAATGAGCAGTTCTTC
TRBD1	TRBV11-2	-	TRBJ1-6	CASSARDRGYNSPLHF	TGTGCCAGCAGCGCCCGGGACAGGGGCTATAATTCACCCCTCCACTTT
-	TRBV20-1	-	TRBJ2-5	CSAHPGLGETQYF	TGCAGTGCCCACCCGGGACTGGGAGAGACCCAGTACTTC
-	TRBV5-1	-	TRBJ2-5	CASSPAGTGLETQYF	TGTGCCAGCAGCCCTGCTGGAACAGGGTTGGAGACCCAGTACTTC
-	TRBV5-1	few	TRBJ2-5	CASSSGDVQETQYF	TGCGCCAGCAGCTCCGGGGACGTCCAAGAGACCCAGTACTTC
TRBD2	TRBV18	-	TRBJ2-5	CASSPWTSAHQETQYF	TGTGCCAGCTCACCCTGGACTAGCGCTCACCAAGAGACCCAGTACTTC